Presented here are 24 T cell receptor beta chains from one specimen sequenced in a study of blood T cell repertoires in COVID-19. Assay used: immunoSEQ multiplex PCR; TCRdb lists only in-frame clones, some missing. The table includes over 95,000 clones, roughly 85% detected once. Input material: peripheral blood. Receptor source: a man aged 35 to 55 with acute or convalescent COVID-19.

The rearrangement uses TRBV7-2 and TRBJ2-7; 9 bases fit TRBD2. Germline CDR1 SGHTA, CDR2 FQGNSA. The CDR3 covers 17 residues. The trim removed 6 bases at V and 6 bases at J, leaving 18 bases unmatched. The CDR3: CASRKLGWGGGAGEQYF. In DNA, the CDR3 is TGTGCCAGCAGAAAGCTTGGCTGGGGCGGGGGGGCCGGCGAGCAGTACTTC.

This sequence joins TRBV4-1 and TRBJ1-4; D gene unclear. CDR3 length equals 14 residues. CDR1 is MGHRA and CDR2 is YSYEKL in the germline V gene. The V gene lost 0 bases and the J gene lost 4 bases, with 6 bases spanning the gap. The CDR3 sequence: CASSQDRGNEKLFF. CDR3 DNA: TGCGCCAGCAGCCAAGATCGCGGTAATGAAAAACTGTTTTTT.

This chain uses TRBV25-1 with TRBJ2-6, with 9 bases identical to TRBD1. Germline values: CDR1 MGHDK, CDR2 SYGVNS. The junction had 4 bases not matched to a gene; V was cut back by 7 bases and J by 12 bases. CDR3 size: 12 residues. The CDR3 nucleotides read TGTGCCAGCATGGGACAGGGTTTCGTCCTGACTTTC. Amino acid sequence: CASMGQGFVLTF.

The gene calls are TRBV4-2 and TRBJ2-4; 10 bases align to TRBD2. The CDR3 runs 16 residues. Germline V gene lookup returns CDR1 LGHNA and CDR2 YNFKEQ. Trimming cost V 2 bases and J 5 bases; bases outside gene matches: 6. The CDR3 DNA reads as TGTGCCAGCAGCCAATCCACCCTAGCGGGGGAAAACATTCAGTACTTC. This translates into CASSQSTLAGENIQYF.

The chain is built from TRBV7-9 and TRBJ1-3; TRBD1 aligns across 7 bases. Trimming at V came to 8 bases and at J to 5 bases, leaving 9 bases not matched to a gene. CDR1 is SEHNR, CDR2 FQNEAQ, per germline (reference sequence). The CDR3 loop spans 14 amino acids. CDR3 region: CASDNTGARNTIYF. The CDR3 DNA reads TGTGCCAGCGACAATACAGGGGCCCGAAACACCATATATTTT. The whole variable domain, remainder taken from reference TRBV7-9 and TRBJ1-3, is DTGVSQNPRHKITKRGQNVTFRCDPISEHNRLYWYRQTLGQGPEFLTYFQNEAQLEKSRLLSDRFSAERPKGSFSTLEIQRTEQGDSAMYLCASDNTGARNTIYFGEGSWLTVV.

The chain employs TRBV2 and TRBJ1-6; 7 positions agree with TRBD1. This CDR3 spans 15 amino acids. The germline V gene has CDR1 SNHLY and CDR2 FYNNEI. J was trimmed by 8 bases and V by 5 bases; bases with no gene match: 9. CDR3 nucleotides: TGTGCCAGCAGTTACAGGGGCCGTGGTGATTCACCCCTCCACTTT. As protein: CASSYRGRGDSPLHF.

This chain links TRBV6-5 with TRBJ2-7, with D possibly TRBD1 on 6 matching bases. The CDR3 runs to 13 residues. Germline CDR1 is MNHEY and CDR2 is SVGAGI. Trimming left V 6 bases short and J 5 bases short, with 14 bases between. Here the CDR3 reads CASRRTGPDEQYF. In DNA form, the CDR3 reads TGTGCCAGCAGACGAACAGGGCCCGACGAGCAGTACTTC.

The rearrangement uses TRBV7-3 and TRBJ2-5, with D tentatively TRBD2 (5 bases). The germline V and J ends were trimmed by 5 bases and 7 bases, with 17 bases remaining between them. The CDR3 contains 14 residues. CDR1 and CDR2 (germline): SGHTA, FQGTGA. The CDR3 coding sequence is TGTGCCAGCAGCCCGGACGCCCTAGGAGGGACCCAGTACTTC. Its translation is CASSPDALGGTQYF.

V is TRBV30 and J is TRBJ2-1, with 7 bases fitting TRBD2. CDR3 size: 12 residues. V was pared by 4 bases and J by 3 bases, with 0 bases of the junction left unmatched. CDR1 and CDR2 from the germline V gene are GTSNPN and SVGIG (reference sequence). CDR3 amino acids: CAWTGGYNEQFF. CDR3 DNA sequence: TGTGCCTGGACGGGGGGCTACAATGAGCAGTTCTTC.

The chain couples TRBV13 to TRBJ1-1; possible D gene TRBD1, 5 bases. With 5 bases removed from V and 3 bases from J, the gap between germline ends came to 13 bases. Germline CDR1 PRHDT, CDR2 FYEKMQ (reference sequence). The CDR3 is made up of 14 amino acids. The CDR3 here is CASSARGFDTEAFF. CDR3 bases: TGTGCCAGCAGCGCGCGGGGGTTCGACACTGAAGCTTTCTTT.

The chain is built from TRBV29-1 and TRBJ1-1; maybe TRBD1 (5 bases). The V end lost 1 base, the J end lost 5 bases, and 8 bases lay between the germline ends. The germline gives CDR1 SQVTM, CDR2 ANQGSEA. The CDR3 contains 12 residues. The CDR3, as DNA: TGCAGCGTTGAAGGGCGGGGGACTGAAGCTTTCTTT. This sequence encodes CSVEGRGTEAFF.

The V gene is TRBV24-1, the J gene TRBJ1-5; no firm D call. This CDR3 spans 14 amino acids. Germline V gives CDR1 KGHDR, CDR2 SFDVKD. Trimming pared 0 bases from V and 9 bases from J, leaving 11 bases between. The DNA for the CDR3 is TGTGCCACCAGTGATTTGAGGTCCCTAGGGCCCCAGCATTTT. Protein product: CATSDLRSLGPQHF.

The chain couples TRBV5-4 to TRBJ2-3; 8 bases map to TRBD2. V lost 3 bases, J lost 5 bases, and 11 bases stayed unmatched. This CDR3 spans 16 amino acids. CDR1 is SGHNT and CDR2 is YYREEE in the germline V gene (reference sequence). CDR3 loop: CASSSEGAGGLDTQYF. As DNA, the CDR3 is TGTGCCAGCAGCTCGGAGGGTGCGGGGGGCCTAGATACGCAGTATTTT.

The chain joins TRBV25-1 to TRBJ2-3, with TRBD2 matching 10 bases. This CDR3 is 12 amino acids long. CDR1 and CDR2 (germline): MGHDK, SYGVNS. The CDR3 bases are TGTGTAGCGGGGGGCCCCACAGATACGCAGTATTTT. Its protein product is CVAGGPTDTQYF.

The CDR3 loop reads CSVEVVGGRSPPGYTF. The CDR3 nucleotides are TGCAGCGTTGAAGTGGTGGGGGGGCGATCACCTCCTGGCTACACCTTC. This chain joins TRBV29-1 and TRBJ1-2; a possible D gene is TRBD1 (6 bases). Looked up from germline, CDR1 is SQVTM and CDR2 is ANQGSEA. Trimming pared 1 base from V and 7 bases from J, leaving 22 bases between. This CDR3 region has 16 residues.

V usage is TRBV6-6 and J usage is TRBJ2-1; TRBD2 agrees at 8 bases. From germline, CDR1 is MNHNY and CDR2 SVGAGI (reference sequence). V was pared by 7 bases and J by 5 bases, with 7 bases of the junction left unmatched. This CDR3 has 14 amino acids. CDR3 loop: CASTQRGTDNEQFF. The CDR3 DNA reads TGTGCCAGCACCCAGCGGGGGACTGACAATGAGCAGTTCTTC.

The J gene is TRBJ2-7, the V gene TRBV9, with TRBD1 matching 10 bases. CDR1 is SGDLS and CDR2 is YYNGEE in the germline V gene. This CDR3 region has 15 residues. V was clipped by 4 bases and J by 4 bases; unmatched bases: 8. CDR3 coding DNA: TGTGCCAGCAGCCTTGATCCGGGACAGGGGTACGAGCAGTACTTC. Its protein is CASSLDPGQGYEQYF. Based on the CDR3 plus reference TRBV9 and TRBJ2-7, the full variable domain is DSGVTQTPKHLITATGQRVTLRCSPRSGDLSVYWYQQSLDQGLQFLIQYYNGEERAKGNILERFSAQQFPDLHSELNLSSLELGDSALYFCASSLDPGQGYEQYFGPGTRLTVT.

The chain employs TRBV28 and TRBJ1-5, with D possibly being TRBD1 (6 bases). V dropped 4 bases and J dropped 5 bases, with 12 bases sitting between them. Germline CDR1 reads MDHEN; CDR2 reads SYDVKM. This CDR3 spans 14 amino acids. The CDR3 coding sequence is TGTGCCAGCAGTTCGGGCAGGGGAGATCAGCCCCAGCATTTT. It yields the protein CASSSGRGDQPQHF.

The chain couples TRBV5-1 to TRBJ1-2; D remains unclear. The CDR3 consists of 15 residues. Germline loops: CDR1 SGHRS, CDR2 YFSETQ. Deletions cut 5 bases from V and 4 bases from J, with 18 bases between. CDR3 amino acids: CASSGSGRGSYGYTF. As DNA, the CDR3 is TGCGCCAGCAGTGGATCCGGTCGAGGAAGCTATGGCTACACCTTC.

This rearrangement joins TRBV24-1 to TRBJ2-7, with unresolved D. Germline lookup yields CDR1 KGHDR and CDR2 SFDVKD. With 4 bases removed from V and 4 bases from J, the gap between germline ends came to 13 bases. The CDR3 length is 14 residues. CDR3 loop: CATSDTGATYEQYF. The CDR3 region has the DNA TGTGCCACCAGTGACACGGGTGCCACATACGAGCAGTACTTC.

This rearrangement joins TRBV7-2 to TRBJ1-2; D gene uncertain. The CDR3 totals 14 residues. Germline V gene lookup returns CDR1 SGHTA and CDR2 FQGNSA. V dropped 3 bases and J dropped 4 bases, with 12 bases sitting between them. The CDR3 region is CASSLVTELYGYTF. The DNA of the CDR3 is TGTGCCAGCAGCTTGGTTACAGAGCTCTATGGCTACACCTTC.

This clone was recorded once. The chain combines TRBV6-1 with TRBJ2-1, with 10 nucleotides matching TRBD2. After removal of 2 bases from V and 4 bases from J, the junction contained 11 bases not matched to a gene. Germline V gene sequence: CDR1 MNHNS, CDR2 SASEGT. This CDR3 is 18 amino acids long. The CDR3 region is CASSEWVSGGYNYNEQFF. Written as DNA, the CDR3 is TGTGCCAGCAGTGAATGGGTTAGCGGGGGGTATAATTACAATGAGCAGTTCTTC.

The chain has TRBV15 and TRBJ1-2; 7 bases align to TRBD1. The V gene end was trimmed by 0 bases and the J gene end by 6 bases; junction bases not matched to a gene: 1. CDR3 length: 13 amino acids. The germline CDR1 and CDR2 sequences are LNHNV and YYDKDF (reference sequence). CDR3 sequence: CATSRDQGDGYTF. The CDR3 nucleotides read TGTGCCACCAGCAGAGATCAGGGGGATGGCTACACCTTC.

This chain links TRBV7-2 with TRBJ2-1, with 7 bases matching TRBD2. The germline V gene encodes CDR1 SGHTA and CDR2 FQGNSA. The CDR3 sequence is 16 residues long. The J segment lost 1 base and the V segment lost 0 bases, leaving 3 bases of the junction unmatched. The DNA for the CDR3 is TGTGCCAGCAGCTTAGCTGGCGGGGGATCCTACAATGAGCAGTTCTTC. Translating it yields CASSLAGGGSYNEQFF.